The entry below describes one T cell receptor beta chain. Its antigen is undetermined. This sample is part of a study of T cell responses to AZD1222 COVID-19 vaccine. Findings and caveats of the study: Seropositive at baseline were only a handful of AZD1222 recipients. In the spike-specific TCR repertoire, nearly half reportedly target unmutated variant regions. CD4 TCRs associated with vaccination spanned spike, dominating at 160-218 and 743-854. Donors were chiefly white British, with a greater number of females, and clonal diversity was perhaps underestimated.

V trimming: 5 bases; J trimming: 5 bases; junction bases outside the gene matches: 18. The CDR3 contains 17 residues. Germline V CDR1 and CDR2: SEHNR, FQNEAQ (reference sequence). Generated by immunoSEQ multiplex PCR, the TCRdb table keeps only in-frame clones and is missing some. The sample includes around 120,000 clones, around nine tenths of them seen just once. This rearrangement joins TRBV7-9 to TRBJ2-7; TRBD1 aligns across 7 bases. The clonotype originates from an adult in good health. Source: peripheral blood, taken on day 0 of AZD1222 vaccination. CDR3 sequence reads: CASSTRTTGEMDNEQYF. The CDR3 bases are TGTGCCAGCAGCACCCGCACTACAGGGGAGATGGATAACGAGCAGTACTTC.